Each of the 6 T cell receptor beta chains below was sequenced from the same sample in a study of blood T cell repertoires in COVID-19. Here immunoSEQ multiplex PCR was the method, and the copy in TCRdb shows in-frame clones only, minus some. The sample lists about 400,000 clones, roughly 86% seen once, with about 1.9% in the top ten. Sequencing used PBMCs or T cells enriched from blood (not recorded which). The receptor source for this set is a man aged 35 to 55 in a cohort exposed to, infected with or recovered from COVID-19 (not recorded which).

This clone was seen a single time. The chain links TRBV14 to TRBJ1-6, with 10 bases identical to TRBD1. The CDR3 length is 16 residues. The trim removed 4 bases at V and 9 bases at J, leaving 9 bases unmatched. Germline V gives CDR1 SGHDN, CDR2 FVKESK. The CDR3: CASSRPGTGVGSPLHF. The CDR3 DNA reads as TGTGCCAGCAGCCGACCCGGGACAGGGGTGGGTTCACCCCTCCACTTT. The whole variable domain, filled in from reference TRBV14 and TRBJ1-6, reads EAGVTQFPSHSVIEKGQTVTLRCDPISGHDNLYWYRRVMGKEIKFLLHFVKESKQDESGMPNNRFLAERTGGTYSTLKVQPAELEDSGVYFCASSRPGTGVGSPLHFGNGTRLTVT.

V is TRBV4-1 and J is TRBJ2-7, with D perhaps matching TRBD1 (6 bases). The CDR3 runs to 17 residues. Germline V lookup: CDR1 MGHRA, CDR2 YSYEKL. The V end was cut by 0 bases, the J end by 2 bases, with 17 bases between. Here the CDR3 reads CASSQDTAGAPTYEQYF. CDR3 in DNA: TGCGCCAGCAGCCAAGATACGGCAGGGGCCCCTACCTACGAGCAGTACTTC.

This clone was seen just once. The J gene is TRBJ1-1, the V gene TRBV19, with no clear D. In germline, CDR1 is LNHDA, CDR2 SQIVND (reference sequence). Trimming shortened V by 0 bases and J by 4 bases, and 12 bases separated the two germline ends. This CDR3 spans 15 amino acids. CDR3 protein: CASSIESGWSTEAFF. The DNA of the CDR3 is TGTGCCAGTAGTATAGAGAGCGGTTGGAGCACTGAAGCTTTCTTT.

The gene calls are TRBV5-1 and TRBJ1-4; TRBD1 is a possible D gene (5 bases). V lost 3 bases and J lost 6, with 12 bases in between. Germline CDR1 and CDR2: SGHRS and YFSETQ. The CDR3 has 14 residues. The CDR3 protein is CASSYQGPHEKLFF. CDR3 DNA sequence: TGCGCCAGCAGCTATCAGGGTCCCCATGAAAAACTGTTTTTT. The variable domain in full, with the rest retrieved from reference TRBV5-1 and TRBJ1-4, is KAGVTQTPRYLIKTRGQQVTLSCSPISGHRSVSWYQQTPGQGLQFLFEYFSETQRNKGNFPGRFSGRQFSNSRSEMNVSTLELGDSALYLCASSYQGPHEKLFFGSGTQLSVL.

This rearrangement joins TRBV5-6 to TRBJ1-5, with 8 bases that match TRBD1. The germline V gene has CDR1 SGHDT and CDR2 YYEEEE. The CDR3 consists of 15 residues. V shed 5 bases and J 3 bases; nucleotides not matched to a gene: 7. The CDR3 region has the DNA TGTGCCAGCAGTTCGGCAGGGGGCACCAATCAGCCCCAGCATTTT. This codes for CASSSAGGTNQPQHF.

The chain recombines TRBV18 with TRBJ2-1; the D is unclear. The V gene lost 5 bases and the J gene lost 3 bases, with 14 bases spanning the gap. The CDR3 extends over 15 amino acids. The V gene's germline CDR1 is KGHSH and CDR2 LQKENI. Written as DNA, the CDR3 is TGTGCCAGCTCAGGCCAACGCCAAGACTACAATGAGCAGTTCTTC. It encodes CASSGQRQDYNEQFF.